This passage covers 5 T cell receptor beta chains from one sample sequenced in a study of blood T cell repertoires in COVID-19 (dated by TCRdb to 2020 to 2022). The receptor library was made with the immunoSEQ multiplex PCR assay. The table was pulled from immuneACCESS by TCRdb, which kept in-frame rearrangements only. Such tables lose some clones; where checked, under half of the loss comes from unresolved V genes, and the rest has no known cause. Here the sample has about 340,000 clones; roughly 90% occur a single time. Of the sample, about 7% falls within the top ten clones. Sequencing was done on a sample of peripheral blood. These receptors were obtained from a woman between 65 and 79 years old with COVID-19, enrolled during active disease.

This chain uses TRBV20-1 with TRBJ1-4, with no clear D. This CDR3 has 15 residues. Trimming stripped 3 bases from V and 4 bases from J, with 15 bases between. Germline CDR1 is DFQATT and CDR2 is SNEGSKA (reference sequence). In nucleotides, the CDR3 is TGCAGTGCTAGTAGGCGGGCGACTGGTAATGAAAAACTGTTTTTT. Residues: CSASRRATGNEKLFF.

V and J are TRBV28 and TRBJ1-1, with D hard to call. The germline CDR1 and CDR2 sequences are MDHEN and SYDVKM. CDR3 length: 14 amino acids. The V and J ends lost 3 bases and 3 bases respectively, with 11 bases between them. In DNA form, the CDR3 reads TGTGCCAGCAGTTTGGCGGGGATCGACACTGAAGCTTTCTTT. Protein: CASSLAGIDTEAFF.

CDR3 bases: TGTGCCAGCAGCGGGACAGGGGACCTTGGCTATGGCTACACCTTC. Protein product: CASSGTGDLGYGYTF. The chain employs TRBV11-2 and TRBJ1-2, with 10 bases aligning to TRBD1. Germline values: CDR1 SGHAT, CDR2 FQNNGV. After removal of 5 bases from V and 4 bases from J, the junction contained 7 bases not matched to a gene. This CDR3 has 15 amino acids.

The gene calls are TRBV9 and TRBJ1-2; the D is unclear. This CDR3 has 14 amino acids. From germline, CDR1 is SGDLS and CDR2 YYNGEE. V gave up 0 bases and J gave up 1 base, with 7 bases separating them. CDR3: CASSVDEGNYGYTF. CDR3 in DNA: TGTGCCAGCAGCGTAGATGAGGGTAACTATGGCTACACCTTC.

The chain links TRBV27 to TRBJ1-5, with D unclear. This CDR3 is built from 17 residues. Looked up from germline, CDR1 is MNHEY and CDR2 is SMNVEV (reference sequence). V lost 6 bases and J 6 bases, leaving 24 bases between the germline ends. The CDR3 DNA sequence: TGTGCCAGCAGCCCCGAAGTCGAGGTTCAAAGGAGTCAGCCCCAGCATTTT. It yields the protein CASSPEVEVQRSQPQHF.